This TCR beta chain is drawn from a study of technical replicates of blood from several donors. This clone was counted only a few times. Assay used: immunoSEQ multiplex PCR; TCRdb lists only in-frame clones, some missing. The data hold about 88,000 clones, with about 94% observed a single time. Specimen: T cells isolated from PBMCs. The sequence came from a human donor in good health.

CDR3: CASSLYRGMPGELFF. CDR3 nucleotides: TGTGCCAGCAGCTTATACAGGGGAATGCCCGGGGAGCTGTTTTTT. The rearrangement joins TRBV11-2 to TRBJ2-2, with 7 bases matching TRBD1. Germline V gives CDR1 SGHAT, CDR2 FQNNGV. The CDR3 runs 15 residues. The V and J ends lost 2 bases and 6 bases, in that order; junction bases with no gene match: 6.